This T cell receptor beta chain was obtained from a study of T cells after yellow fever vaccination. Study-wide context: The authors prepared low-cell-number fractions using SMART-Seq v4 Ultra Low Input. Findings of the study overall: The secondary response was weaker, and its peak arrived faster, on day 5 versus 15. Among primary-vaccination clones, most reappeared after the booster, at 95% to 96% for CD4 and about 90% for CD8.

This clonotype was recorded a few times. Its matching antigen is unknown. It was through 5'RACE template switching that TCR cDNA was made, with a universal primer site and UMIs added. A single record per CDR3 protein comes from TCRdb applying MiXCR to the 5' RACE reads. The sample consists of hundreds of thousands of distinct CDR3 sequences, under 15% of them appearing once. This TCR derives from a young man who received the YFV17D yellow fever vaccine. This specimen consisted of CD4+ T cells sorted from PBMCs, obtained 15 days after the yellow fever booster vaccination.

CDR3 residues: CASSVDGRQELFF. For the CDR3, the DNA is TGTGCCAGCAGCGTAGATGGCAGGCAAGAGCTGTTTTTT. The rearrangement joins TRBV9 to TRBJ2-2; D call uncertain. The V end lost 0 bases, the J end lost 11 bases, and 11 bases lay between the germline ends. The CDR3 is 13 residues long. The germline gives CDR1 SGDLS, CDR2 YYNGEE.